This note documents a single TCR beta chain sequence. Its matching antigen is unknown. The CDR3 totals 15 residues. Trimming stripped 0 bases from V and 4 bases from J, with 13 bases between. Germline CDR1 SGHRS, CDR2 YFSETQ. The sample comes from a study of cytomegalovirus exposure and HLA in healthy donors. General observations from the study: The authors confirmed in vitro that three CMV-associated chains were specific for CMV antigens. Cytomegalovirus association was assigned to around 150 TCR beta chains. Among the sequence variants, a highly shared cluster was likely an artifact of sequencing. Later analysis indicated greater clonal expansion among HLA-associated TCR beta chains than among equally common other chains.

In the PCR, 60 Vbeta and 13 Jbeta primers were used. TCRdb's table, derived via immunoSEQ multiplex PCR, lists solely in-frame clones and lacks some. The sample shows 120,000 to 150,000 clones, roughly four fifths of them seen only once. Sample: PBMCs. V and J are TRBV5-1 and TRBJ1-2; possibly TRBD1 for D (5 bases). The TCR comes from a man aged 40-55 years in good health and CMV-seropositive. The CDR3 loop reads CASSLGSSDTYGYTF. The CDR3 DNA follows: TGCGCCAGCAGCTTGGGGTCGTCGGACACCTATGGCTACACCTTC.